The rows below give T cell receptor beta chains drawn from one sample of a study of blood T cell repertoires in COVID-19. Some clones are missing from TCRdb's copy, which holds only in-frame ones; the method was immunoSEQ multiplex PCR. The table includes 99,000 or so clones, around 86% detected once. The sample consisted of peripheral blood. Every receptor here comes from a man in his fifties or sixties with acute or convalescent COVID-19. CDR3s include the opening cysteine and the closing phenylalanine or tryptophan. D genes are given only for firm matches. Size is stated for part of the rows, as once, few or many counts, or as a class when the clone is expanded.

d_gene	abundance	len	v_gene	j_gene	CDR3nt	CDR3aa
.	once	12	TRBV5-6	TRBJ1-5	TGTGCCAGCAGCCTTCCCAATCAGCCCCAGCATTTT	CASSLPNQPQHF
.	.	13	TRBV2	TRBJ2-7	TGTGCCAGCAGTGAGCAGGGGCATTACGAGCAGTACTTC	CASSEQGHYEQYF
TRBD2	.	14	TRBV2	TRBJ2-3	TGTGCCAGTGGGGGGGGACTCCGCACAGATACGCAGTATTTT	CASGGGLRTDTQYF
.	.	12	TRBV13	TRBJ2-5	TGTGCCAGCAGCCAATACCAAGAGACCCAGTACTTC	CASSQYQETQYF
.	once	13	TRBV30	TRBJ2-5	TGTGCCTGGAGTGGGGGAGTGAGAGAGACCCAGTACTTC	CAWSGGVRETQYF
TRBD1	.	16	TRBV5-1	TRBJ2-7	TGCGCCAGCAGCCTAGAACCGGGACAGGCGGCCTACGAGCAGTACTTC	CASSLEPGQAAYEQYF
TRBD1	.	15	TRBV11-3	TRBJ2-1	TGTGCCAGCAGCTTAGAGGACAGGGGGGACAATGAGCAGTTCTTC	CASSLEDRGDNEQFF
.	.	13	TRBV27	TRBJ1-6	TGTGCCAGCAGTTTGCGGCCCGATCTCTCCCTCCACTTT	CASSLRPDLSLHF
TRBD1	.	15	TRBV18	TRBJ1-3	TGTGCCAGCTCCCTGGACAGGAGATCTGGAAACACCATATATTTT	CASSLDRRSGNTIYF
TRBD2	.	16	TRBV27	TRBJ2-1	TGTGCCAGCAGTTTAAGTCGGGAGGGCCTGCACAATGAGCAGTTCTTC	CASSLSREGLHNEQFF
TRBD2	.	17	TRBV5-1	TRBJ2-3	TGCGCCAGCAGCTTGGGGTTGGCGGGGGGGCCCACAGATACGCAGTATTTT	CASSLGLAGGPTDTQYF
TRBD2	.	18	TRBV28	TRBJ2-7	TGTGCCAGCAGTTTGGGAGCGGGGGGGTTAGAATACTCCTACGAGCAGTACTTC	CASSLGAGGLEYSYEQYF
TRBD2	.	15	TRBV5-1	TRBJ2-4	TGCGCCAGCAGCTTGGGTCGGGGGGAAGAAAACATTCAGTACTTC	CASSLGRGEENIQYF
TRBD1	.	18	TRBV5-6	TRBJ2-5	TGTGCCAGCAGCTTGGGGGGTGGGGGGACAGGGGTGCTCGAGACCCAGTACTTC	CASSLGGGGTGVLETQYF
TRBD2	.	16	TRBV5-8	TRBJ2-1	TGTGCCAGCAGCCCCCTTCCCGGGACTAGCGACAATGAGCAGTTCTTC	CASSPLPGTSDNEQFF
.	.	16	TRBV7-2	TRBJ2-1	TGTGCCAGCAGCTTATGGTCCAGCGGGTCCTACAATGAGCAGTTCTTC	CASSLWSSGSYNEQFF
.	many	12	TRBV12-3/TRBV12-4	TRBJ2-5	TGTGCCAGCAGTGCGGAGGGGGAGACCCAGTACTTC	CASSAEGETQYF
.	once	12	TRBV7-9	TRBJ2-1	TGTGCCAGCACTGAAATCAGGGATGAGCAGTTCTTC	CASTEIRDEQFF
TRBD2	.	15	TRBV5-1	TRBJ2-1	TGCGCCAGCAGCTTTTCCGGGAGGGCGGAAGGGGAGCAGTTCTTC	CASSFSGRAEGEQFF
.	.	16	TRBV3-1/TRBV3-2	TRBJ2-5	TGTGCCAGCAGCCAAGATCTGAATTTGGGGGGAGAGACCCAGTACTTC	CASSQDLNLGGETQYF
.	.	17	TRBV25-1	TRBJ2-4	TGTGCCAGCAGTGATATAAAACAATCTCTAGCCAAAAACATTCAGTACTTC	CASSDIKQSLAKNIQYF
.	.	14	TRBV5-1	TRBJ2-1	TGCGCCAGCAGCTTGGGGCAGGGCTACAATGAGCAGTTCTTC	CASSLGQGYNEQFF
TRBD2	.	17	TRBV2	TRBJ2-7	TGTGCCAGCAGTGAAAGTTCGCGAGCGGGAAGCTCCTACGAGCAGTACTTC	CASSESSRAGSSYEQYF
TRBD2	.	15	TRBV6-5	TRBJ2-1	TGTGCCAGCAGTTACACTCTGGGACTAGCCAATGAGCAGTTCTTC	CASSYTLGLANEQFF
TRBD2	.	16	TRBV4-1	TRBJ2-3	TGCGCCAGCAGCCCCCCCGGGACTAGCGGGCCAGATACGCAGTATTTT	CASSPPGTSGPDTQYF
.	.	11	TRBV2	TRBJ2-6	TGTGCCAGCAGTGAAGGGCCTGTCCTGACTTTC	CASSEGPVLTF
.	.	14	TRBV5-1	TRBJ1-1	TGCGCCAGCAACAACGGGGGGATGAACACTGAAGCTTTCTTT	CASNNGGMNTEAFF
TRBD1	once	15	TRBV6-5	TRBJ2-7	TGCGCCTGCCAAGAGACAGGGGGAGGGTCCTACGAGCAGTACTTC	CACQETGGGSYEQYF
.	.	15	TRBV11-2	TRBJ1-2	TGTGCCAGCACCAGTTCCCAGGGGAGCCTCTATGGCTACACCTTC	CASTSSQGSLYGYTF
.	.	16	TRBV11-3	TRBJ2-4	TGTGCCAGCAGCTCAGACGGAGAACTAGCCAAAAACATTCAGTACTTC	CASSSDGELAKNIQYF
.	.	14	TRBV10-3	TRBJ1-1	TGTGCCATCAGCCCCTCCGGGCGGGACACTGAAGCTTTCTTT	CAISPSGRDTEAFF
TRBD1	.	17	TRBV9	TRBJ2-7	TGTGCCAGCAGCCCCCATTTTAGGGACAGGGGGCTCTACGAGCAGTACTTC	CASSPHFRDRGLYEQYF
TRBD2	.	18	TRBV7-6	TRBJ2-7	TGTGCCAGCAGCCCCGGGGGGGGACTAGCGGGAGAAGGATACGAGCAGTACTTC	CASSPGGGLAGEGYEQYF
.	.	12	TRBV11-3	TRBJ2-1	TGTGCCAGCAGCTTAGCCACAGGATCGCAGTTCTTC	CASSLATGSQFF
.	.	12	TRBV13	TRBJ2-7	TGTGCCAGCAGATTACAGGGTTGGGCGCAGTACTTC	CASRLQGWAQYF
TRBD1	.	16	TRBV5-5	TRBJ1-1	TGTGCCAGCAGTTTTGACAGGGGTTGGTTTGACACTGAAGCTTTCTTT	CASSFDRGWFDTEAFF
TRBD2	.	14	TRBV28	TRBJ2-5	TGTGCCAGCAGTTTGGGCGGGAGGCAAGAGACCCAGTACTTC	CASSLGGRQETQYF
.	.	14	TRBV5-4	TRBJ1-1	TGTGCCAGCAGCTCCTTCGGGGGGCGCACTGAAGCTTTCTTT	CASSSFGGRTEAFF
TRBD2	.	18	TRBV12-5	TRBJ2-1	TGTGCTAGTGGTTTGGTACTGAGCGGGAATGAGGCCTACAATGAGCAGTTCTTC	CASGLVLSGNEAYNEQFF
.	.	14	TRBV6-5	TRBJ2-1	TGTGCCAGCAGGCCCCACGGGGACAAAGATGAGCAGTTCTTC	CASRPHGDKDEQFF
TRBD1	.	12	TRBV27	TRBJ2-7	TGTGCCAGCAGTTTCCGGGACAGGGAACAGTACTTC	CASSFRDREQYF
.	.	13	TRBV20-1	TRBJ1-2	TGCAGTGCTAGTGGGGACACCAACTATGGCTACACCTTC	CSASGDTNYGYTF
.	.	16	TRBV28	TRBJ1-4	TGTGCCAGCAGTTTATGGATGGACGGGGTTAATGAAAAACTGTTTTTT	CASSLWMDGVNEKLFF
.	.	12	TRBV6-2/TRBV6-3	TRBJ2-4	TGTGCCAGCAGTTACCGCAAAAACATTCAGTACTTC	CASSYRKNIQYF
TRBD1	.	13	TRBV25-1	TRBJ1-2	TGTGCCAGCAGCTCGGACAGGGAATATGGCTACACCTTC	CASSSDREYGYTF
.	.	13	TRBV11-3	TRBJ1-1	TGTGCCAGCAGCTCTCACAGGGAAACTGAAGCTTTCTTT	CASSSHRETEAFF
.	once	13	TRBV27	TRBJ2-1	TGTGCCAGCAAAGCGAGCTCCTACAATGAGCAGTTCTTC	CASKASSYNEQFF
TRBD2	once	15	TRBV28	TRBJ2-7	TGTGCCAGCCAGAGGACTAGCGGGAGCTCCTACGAGCAGTACTTC	CASQRTSGSSYEQYF
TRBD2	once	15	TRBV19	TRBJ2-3	TGTGCCAGTAGCCTTAAGCGGGGGGGAGGAGATACGCAGTATTTT	CASSLKRGGGDTQYF
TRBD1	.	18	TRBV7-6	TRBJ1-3	TGTGCCAGCAGCTTAGCCTCCGGGACAGGGGTTAGAGGAAACACCATATATTTT	CASSLASGTGVRGNTIYF
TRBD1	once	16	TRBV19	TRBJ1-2	TGTGCCAGTAGTACCGTTGGACAGGGTCCTAACTATGGCTACACCTTC	CASSTVGQGPNYGYTF
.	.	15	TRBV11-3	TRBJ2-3	TGTGCCAGCAGCTTAGGCGGGGCCAGCACAGATACGCAGTATTTT	CASSLGGASTDTQYF
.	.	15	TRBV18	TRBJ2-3	TGTGCCAGCTCACCAGGTTATCAAGCTACAGATACGCAGTATTTT	CASSPGYQATDTQYF
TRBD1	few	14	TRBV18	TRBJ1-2	TGTGCCAGCTCACCACGGGACAGGGATGATGGCTACACCTTC	CASSPRDRDDGYTF
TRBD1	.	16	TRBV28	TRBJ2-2	TGTGCCAGCAGACCAGGGACAGGGGGCCCCACCGGGGAGCTGTTTTTT	CASRPGTGGPTGELFF
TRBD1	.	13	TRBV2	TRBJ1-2	TGTGCCAGCAGTGTCGGGACAGGGGGTGGCTACACCTTC	CASSVGTGGGYTF
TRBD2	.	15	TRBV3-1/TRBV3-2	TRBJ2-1	TGTGCCAGCAGCCAAGTAGCGGGAGTGTACAATGAGCAGTTCTTC	CASSQVAGVYNEQFF
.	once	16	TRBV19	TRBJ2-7	TGTGCCAGTAGTAAATCCACGGCGAACAGGCACTACGAGCAGTACTTC	CASSKSTANRHYEQYF
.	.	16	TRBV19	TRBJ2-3	TGTGCCAGTAGTACTACCTCAGGGCGGATCGGGGATACGCAGTATTTT	CASSTTSGRIGDTQYF